The rows below give T cell receptor beta chains drawn from one sample of a study of HIV-infected patients and healthy controls. MiXCR, run by TCRdb on the 5' RACE reads, gives a single entry per CDR3 protein. The sample consists of some 8,600 distinct CDR3 sequences, under 6.5% of them appearing once. Sequences were derived from blood, sampled before antiretroviral therapy. These receptors were obtained from an adult with HIV infection. Both conserved end residues are part of each CDR3. A D gene is named only where the DNA matches it firmly. Not every row has a clone size; where given, it reads once, few, many or a size class.

J | size | D | V | DNA | CDR3
TRBJ2-2 | many | - | TRBV27 | TGTGCCAGCAGTCTATTCATGAACACCGGGGAGCTGTTTTTT | CASSLFMNTGELFF
TRBJ1-1 | many | TRBD1 | TRBV3-1 | TGTGCCAGCAGCCAAGCTAAATGGGGGACAGGGCCCACTGAAGCTTTCTTT | CASSQAKWGTGPTEAFF
TRBJ2-7 | many | - | TRBV19 | TGTGCCAGTAGTACTCAAGGGACCGCCGAGGACGAGCAGTACTTC | CASSTQGTAEDEQYF
TRBJ2-2 | many | TRBD1 | TRBV7-2 | TGTGCCAGCAGTACAATGGGACAGGGGGGGACCGGGGAGCTGTTTTTT | CASSTMGQGGTGELFF
TRBJ2-1 | - | - | TRBV6-6 | TGTGCCAGCAGTTACTCATGGGTCAATGAGCAGTTCTTC | CASSYSWVNEQFF
TRBJ2-5 | many | TRBD2 | TRBV5-1 | TGCGCCAGCAGCTTGGGGCCCCTAGCGGGGGGACAAGAGACCCAGTACTTC | CASSLGPLAGGQETQYF
TRBJ2-7 | medium-sized | - | TRBV6-2/TRBV6-3 | TGTGCCAGCAGCGAACCCGCCGCCTACGAGCAGTACTTC | CASSEPAAYEQYF
TRBJ1-5 | many | - | TRBV7-6 | TGTGCCAGCAGCGCCGGGAATCAGCCCCAGCATTTT | CASSAGNQPQHF
TRBJ1-1 | medium-sized | - | TRBV6-5 | TGTGCCAGCAGTTACCAGGGATTGAACACTGAAGCTTTCTTT | CASSYQGLNTEAFF
TRBJ2-3 | many | TRBD2 | TRBV6-2/TRBV6-3 | TGTGCCAGCAGTTACTTCGCTAGCGGGGGGGCCGGCACAGATACGCAGTATTTT | CASSYFASGGAGTDTQYF
TRBJ1-2 | medium-sized | - | TRBV28 | TGTGCCAGCAGTTTAGGTGGGGGTGGCTACACCTTC | CASSLGGGGYTF
TRBJ2-3 | medium-sized | - | TRBV5-1 | TGCGCCAGCAGCAAGGACTCCGCCCAACCCACAGATACGCAGTATTTT | CASSKDSAQPTDTQYF
TRBJ2-5 | many | - | TRBV2 | TGTGCCAGCAGTGACTCCGCCTTCCAAGAGACCCAGTACTTC | CASSDSAFQETQYF
TRBJ2-7 | many | TRBD1 | TRBV5-4 | TGTGCCAGCAGCTTGGGGGACAGGGGGCCGCGCGAGCAGTACTTC | CASSLGDRGPREQYF
TRBJ2-3 | medium-sized | TRBD2 | TRBV18 | TGTGCCAGCTCACCACTAGCGGGGATCCAGTATTTT | CASSPLAGIQYF
TRBJ2-1 | medium-sized | TRBD1 | TRBV27 | TGTGCCAGCAGTCTTCACAGGGGGCATTGGGACAATGAGCAGTTCTTC | CASSLHRGHWDNEQFF
TRBJ1-3 | medium-sized | - | TRBV4-2 | TGTGCCAGCAGCCAAGATAGGGCACTCAGCTCTGGAAACACCATATATTTT | CASSQDRALSSGNTIYF
TRBJ1-1 | - | TRBD1 | TRBV7-9 | TGTGCCAGCAGTCCAGGGACAGTAGAAGGAGCTTTCTTT | CASSPGTVEGAFF
TRBJ1-6 | many | TRBD1 | TRBV4-1 | TGCGCCAGCAGCCCGGGACAGGTCCCTTCACCCCTCCACTTT | CASSPGQVPSPLHF
TRBJ1-2 | medium-sized | TRBD1 | TRBV6-5 | TGTGCCAGCAGTCTCCAAACAGGGGTTGGGGGCTATGGCTACACCTTC | CASSLQTGVGGYGYTF
TRBJ1-2 | many | - | TRBV5-6 | TGTGCCAGCAGCTTGGACAGGAAAACTTATGGCTACACCTTC | CASSLDRKTYGYTF
TRBJ2-3 | medium-sized | TRBD2 | TRBV7-9 | TGTGCCAGCAGCCCTACTAGCGGGGCACGAGATACGCAGTATTTT | CASSPTSGARDTQYF
TRBJ2-3 | few | - | TRBV6-6 | TGTGCCAGCAGTTACCCCCGGGACCGGCCAAGCACAGATACGCAGTATTTT | CASSYPRDRPSTDTQYF
TRBJ2-4 | many | TRBD1 | TRBV25-1 | TGTGCCAGCAGGGGGGACAGCCTAAACATTCAGTACTTC | CASRGDSLNIQYF
TRBJ2-2 | medium-sized | - | TRBV5-1 | TGCGCCAGCAGCCCCCCGCTGAGGGCTAACACCGGGGAGCTGTTTTTT | CASSPPLRANTGELFF
TRBJ2-2 | - | TRBD1 | TRBV12-3/TRBV12-4 | TGTGCCAGCAGGGAGACAGGGGCGAACACCGGGGAGCTGTTTTTT | CASRETGANTGELFF
TRBJ2-3 | few | TRBD2 | TRBV7-9 | TGTGCCAGCAGCCGACTAGCGGGGCGGACGGGTAGCACAGATACGCAGTATTTT | CASSRLAGRTGSTDTQYF
TRBJ1-4 | medium-sized | TRBD1 | TRBV7-9 | TGTGCCAGCAGCTTACGTGAGACAGGGGATGAAAAACTGTTTTTT | CASSLRETGDEKLFF
TRBJ2-1 | medium-sized | - | TRBV6-5 | TGTGCCAGCAGCGCTTCGATCCCGCTCTTCGATGAGCAGTTCTTC | CASSASIPLFDEQFF
TRBJ2-7 | - | - | TRBV27 | TGTGCCAGCAGTCCCCAGGGTTCGAGCTACGAGCAGTACTTC | CASSPQGSSYEQYF
TRBJ1-1 | - | - | TRBV5-1 | TGCGCCAGCAGCTTGGGATCCAGGGCGGACACTGAAGCTTTCTTT | CASSLGSRADTEAFF
TRBJ2-1 | many | - | TRBV18 | TGTGCCAGCTCACCCAATGAGCAGTTCTTC | CASSPNEQFF
TRBJ2-3 | medium-sized | - | TRBV29-1 | TGCAGCGTCCGGGGTATCCTCACAGATACGCAGTATTTT | CSVRGILTDTQYF
TRBJ1-4 | many | - | TRBV3-1 | TGTGCCAGCAAGCATACAGGGAGTGGTGAAAAACTGTTTTTT | CASKHTGSGEKLFF
TRBJ1-1 | - | - | TRBV10-2 | TGCGCCAGCAGTTTTACTGTGAACACTGAAGCTTTCTTT | CASSFTVNTEAFF
TRBJ2-3 | many | - | TRBV29-1 | TGCAGCGTTGCCCCCGGCCCCGTTTTAGATACGCAGTATTTT | CSVAPGPVLDTQYF
TRBJ1-1 | medium-sized | TRBD1 | TRBV4-2 | TGTGCCAGCAGCCAAGAATTGGGACAGGGGGCCGCTGAAGCTTTCTTT | CASSQELGQGAAEAFF
TRBJ1-1 | many | - | TRBV20-1 | TGCAGTGCTAGAGCGGGGGCGACTGAAGCTTTCTTT | CSARAGATEAFF
TRBJ2-1 | few | TRBD2 | TRBV5-1 | TGCGCCAGCAGCTTGGAGTCTAGCGGTAATGAGCAGTTCTTC | CASSLESSGNEQFF
TRBJ1-2 | medium-sized | - | TRBV6-2/TRBV6-3 | TGTGCCAGCAGTGACCGCCAGTATGGCTACACCTTC | CASSDRQYGYTF
TRBJ2-7 | - | - | TRBV20-1 | TGCAGTGCTAGAGATTTCGGGACGGGCGAAAACGAGCAGTACTTC | CSARDFGTGENEQYF
TRBJ2-7 | medium-sized | - | TRBV20-1 | TGCAGTGCCCTAGTCGGCGGGGTTGAGACCTACGAGCAGTACTTC | CSALVGGVETYEQYF
TRBJ2-7 | large | TRBD2 | TRBV20-1 | TGCAGTGCTAGTGGACTAGCGGGGTTTAGCTCCTACGAGCAGTACTTC | CSASGLAGFSSYEQYF
TRBJ1-6 | many | - | TRBV5-5 | TGTGCCAGCAGCTTGGACACTTACAATTCACCCCTCCACTTT | CASSLDTYNSPLHF
TRBJ2-1 | many | - | TRBV4-1 | TGCGCCAGCAGCCAACAACGGGGAGACAATGAGCAGTTCTTC | CASSQQRGDNEQFF
TRBJ1-5 | many | - | TRBV7-8 | TGTGCCAGCAGCTTAGAACGACTTAGGAATCAGCCCCAGCATTTT | CASSLERLRNQPQHF